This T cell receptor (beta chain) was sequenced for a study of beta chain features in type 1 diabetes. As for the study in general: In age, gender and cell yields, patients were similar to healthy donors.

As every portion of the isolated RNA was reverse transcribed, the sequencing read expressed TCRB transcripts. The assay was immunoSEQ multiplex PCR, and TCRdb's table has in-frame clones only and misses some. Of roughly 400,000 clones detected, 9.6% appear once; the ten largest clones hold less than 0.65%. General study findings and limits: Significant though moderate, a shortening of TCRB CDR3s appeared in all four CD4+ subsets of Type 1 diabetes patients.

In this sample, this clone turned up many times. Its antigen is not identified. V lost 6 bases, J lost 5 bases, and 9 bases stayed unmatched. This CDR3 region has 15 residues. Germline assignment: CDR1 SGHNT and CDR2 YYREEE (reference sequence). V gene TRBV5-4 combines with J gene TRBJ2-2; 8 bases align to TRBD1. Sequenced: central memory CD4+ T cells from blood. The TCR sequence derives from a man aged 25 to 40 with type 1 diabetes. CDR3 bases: TGTGCCAGCAAGAGTCAGGGGGCGCGGACCGGGGAGCTGTTTTTT. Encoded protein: CASKSQGARTGELFF. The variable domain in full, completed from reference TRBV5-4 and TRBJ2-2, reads ETGVTQSPTHLIKTRGQQVTLRCSSQSGHNTVSWYQQALGQGPQFIFQYYREEENGRGNFPPRFSGLQFPNYSSELNVNALELDDSALYLCASKSQGARTGELFFGEGSRLTVL.